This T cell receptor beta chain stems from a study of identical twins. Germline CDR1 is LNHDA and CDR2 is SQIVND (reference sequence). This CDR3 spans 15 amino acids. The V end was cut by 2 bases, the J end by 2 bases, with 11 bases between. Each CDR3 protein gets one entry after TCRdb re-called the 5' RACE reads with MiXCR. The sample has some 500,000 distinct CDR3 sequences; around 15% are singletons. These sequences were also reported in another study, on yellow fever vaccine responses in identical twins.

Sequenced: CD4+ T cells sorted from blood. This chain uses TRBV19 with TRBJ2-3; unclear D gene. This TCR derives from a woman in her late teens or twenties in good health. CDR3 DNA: TGTGCCAGTAGTATATCGTCGGGTTTCACAGATACGCAGTATTTT. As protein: CASSISSGFTDTQYF.